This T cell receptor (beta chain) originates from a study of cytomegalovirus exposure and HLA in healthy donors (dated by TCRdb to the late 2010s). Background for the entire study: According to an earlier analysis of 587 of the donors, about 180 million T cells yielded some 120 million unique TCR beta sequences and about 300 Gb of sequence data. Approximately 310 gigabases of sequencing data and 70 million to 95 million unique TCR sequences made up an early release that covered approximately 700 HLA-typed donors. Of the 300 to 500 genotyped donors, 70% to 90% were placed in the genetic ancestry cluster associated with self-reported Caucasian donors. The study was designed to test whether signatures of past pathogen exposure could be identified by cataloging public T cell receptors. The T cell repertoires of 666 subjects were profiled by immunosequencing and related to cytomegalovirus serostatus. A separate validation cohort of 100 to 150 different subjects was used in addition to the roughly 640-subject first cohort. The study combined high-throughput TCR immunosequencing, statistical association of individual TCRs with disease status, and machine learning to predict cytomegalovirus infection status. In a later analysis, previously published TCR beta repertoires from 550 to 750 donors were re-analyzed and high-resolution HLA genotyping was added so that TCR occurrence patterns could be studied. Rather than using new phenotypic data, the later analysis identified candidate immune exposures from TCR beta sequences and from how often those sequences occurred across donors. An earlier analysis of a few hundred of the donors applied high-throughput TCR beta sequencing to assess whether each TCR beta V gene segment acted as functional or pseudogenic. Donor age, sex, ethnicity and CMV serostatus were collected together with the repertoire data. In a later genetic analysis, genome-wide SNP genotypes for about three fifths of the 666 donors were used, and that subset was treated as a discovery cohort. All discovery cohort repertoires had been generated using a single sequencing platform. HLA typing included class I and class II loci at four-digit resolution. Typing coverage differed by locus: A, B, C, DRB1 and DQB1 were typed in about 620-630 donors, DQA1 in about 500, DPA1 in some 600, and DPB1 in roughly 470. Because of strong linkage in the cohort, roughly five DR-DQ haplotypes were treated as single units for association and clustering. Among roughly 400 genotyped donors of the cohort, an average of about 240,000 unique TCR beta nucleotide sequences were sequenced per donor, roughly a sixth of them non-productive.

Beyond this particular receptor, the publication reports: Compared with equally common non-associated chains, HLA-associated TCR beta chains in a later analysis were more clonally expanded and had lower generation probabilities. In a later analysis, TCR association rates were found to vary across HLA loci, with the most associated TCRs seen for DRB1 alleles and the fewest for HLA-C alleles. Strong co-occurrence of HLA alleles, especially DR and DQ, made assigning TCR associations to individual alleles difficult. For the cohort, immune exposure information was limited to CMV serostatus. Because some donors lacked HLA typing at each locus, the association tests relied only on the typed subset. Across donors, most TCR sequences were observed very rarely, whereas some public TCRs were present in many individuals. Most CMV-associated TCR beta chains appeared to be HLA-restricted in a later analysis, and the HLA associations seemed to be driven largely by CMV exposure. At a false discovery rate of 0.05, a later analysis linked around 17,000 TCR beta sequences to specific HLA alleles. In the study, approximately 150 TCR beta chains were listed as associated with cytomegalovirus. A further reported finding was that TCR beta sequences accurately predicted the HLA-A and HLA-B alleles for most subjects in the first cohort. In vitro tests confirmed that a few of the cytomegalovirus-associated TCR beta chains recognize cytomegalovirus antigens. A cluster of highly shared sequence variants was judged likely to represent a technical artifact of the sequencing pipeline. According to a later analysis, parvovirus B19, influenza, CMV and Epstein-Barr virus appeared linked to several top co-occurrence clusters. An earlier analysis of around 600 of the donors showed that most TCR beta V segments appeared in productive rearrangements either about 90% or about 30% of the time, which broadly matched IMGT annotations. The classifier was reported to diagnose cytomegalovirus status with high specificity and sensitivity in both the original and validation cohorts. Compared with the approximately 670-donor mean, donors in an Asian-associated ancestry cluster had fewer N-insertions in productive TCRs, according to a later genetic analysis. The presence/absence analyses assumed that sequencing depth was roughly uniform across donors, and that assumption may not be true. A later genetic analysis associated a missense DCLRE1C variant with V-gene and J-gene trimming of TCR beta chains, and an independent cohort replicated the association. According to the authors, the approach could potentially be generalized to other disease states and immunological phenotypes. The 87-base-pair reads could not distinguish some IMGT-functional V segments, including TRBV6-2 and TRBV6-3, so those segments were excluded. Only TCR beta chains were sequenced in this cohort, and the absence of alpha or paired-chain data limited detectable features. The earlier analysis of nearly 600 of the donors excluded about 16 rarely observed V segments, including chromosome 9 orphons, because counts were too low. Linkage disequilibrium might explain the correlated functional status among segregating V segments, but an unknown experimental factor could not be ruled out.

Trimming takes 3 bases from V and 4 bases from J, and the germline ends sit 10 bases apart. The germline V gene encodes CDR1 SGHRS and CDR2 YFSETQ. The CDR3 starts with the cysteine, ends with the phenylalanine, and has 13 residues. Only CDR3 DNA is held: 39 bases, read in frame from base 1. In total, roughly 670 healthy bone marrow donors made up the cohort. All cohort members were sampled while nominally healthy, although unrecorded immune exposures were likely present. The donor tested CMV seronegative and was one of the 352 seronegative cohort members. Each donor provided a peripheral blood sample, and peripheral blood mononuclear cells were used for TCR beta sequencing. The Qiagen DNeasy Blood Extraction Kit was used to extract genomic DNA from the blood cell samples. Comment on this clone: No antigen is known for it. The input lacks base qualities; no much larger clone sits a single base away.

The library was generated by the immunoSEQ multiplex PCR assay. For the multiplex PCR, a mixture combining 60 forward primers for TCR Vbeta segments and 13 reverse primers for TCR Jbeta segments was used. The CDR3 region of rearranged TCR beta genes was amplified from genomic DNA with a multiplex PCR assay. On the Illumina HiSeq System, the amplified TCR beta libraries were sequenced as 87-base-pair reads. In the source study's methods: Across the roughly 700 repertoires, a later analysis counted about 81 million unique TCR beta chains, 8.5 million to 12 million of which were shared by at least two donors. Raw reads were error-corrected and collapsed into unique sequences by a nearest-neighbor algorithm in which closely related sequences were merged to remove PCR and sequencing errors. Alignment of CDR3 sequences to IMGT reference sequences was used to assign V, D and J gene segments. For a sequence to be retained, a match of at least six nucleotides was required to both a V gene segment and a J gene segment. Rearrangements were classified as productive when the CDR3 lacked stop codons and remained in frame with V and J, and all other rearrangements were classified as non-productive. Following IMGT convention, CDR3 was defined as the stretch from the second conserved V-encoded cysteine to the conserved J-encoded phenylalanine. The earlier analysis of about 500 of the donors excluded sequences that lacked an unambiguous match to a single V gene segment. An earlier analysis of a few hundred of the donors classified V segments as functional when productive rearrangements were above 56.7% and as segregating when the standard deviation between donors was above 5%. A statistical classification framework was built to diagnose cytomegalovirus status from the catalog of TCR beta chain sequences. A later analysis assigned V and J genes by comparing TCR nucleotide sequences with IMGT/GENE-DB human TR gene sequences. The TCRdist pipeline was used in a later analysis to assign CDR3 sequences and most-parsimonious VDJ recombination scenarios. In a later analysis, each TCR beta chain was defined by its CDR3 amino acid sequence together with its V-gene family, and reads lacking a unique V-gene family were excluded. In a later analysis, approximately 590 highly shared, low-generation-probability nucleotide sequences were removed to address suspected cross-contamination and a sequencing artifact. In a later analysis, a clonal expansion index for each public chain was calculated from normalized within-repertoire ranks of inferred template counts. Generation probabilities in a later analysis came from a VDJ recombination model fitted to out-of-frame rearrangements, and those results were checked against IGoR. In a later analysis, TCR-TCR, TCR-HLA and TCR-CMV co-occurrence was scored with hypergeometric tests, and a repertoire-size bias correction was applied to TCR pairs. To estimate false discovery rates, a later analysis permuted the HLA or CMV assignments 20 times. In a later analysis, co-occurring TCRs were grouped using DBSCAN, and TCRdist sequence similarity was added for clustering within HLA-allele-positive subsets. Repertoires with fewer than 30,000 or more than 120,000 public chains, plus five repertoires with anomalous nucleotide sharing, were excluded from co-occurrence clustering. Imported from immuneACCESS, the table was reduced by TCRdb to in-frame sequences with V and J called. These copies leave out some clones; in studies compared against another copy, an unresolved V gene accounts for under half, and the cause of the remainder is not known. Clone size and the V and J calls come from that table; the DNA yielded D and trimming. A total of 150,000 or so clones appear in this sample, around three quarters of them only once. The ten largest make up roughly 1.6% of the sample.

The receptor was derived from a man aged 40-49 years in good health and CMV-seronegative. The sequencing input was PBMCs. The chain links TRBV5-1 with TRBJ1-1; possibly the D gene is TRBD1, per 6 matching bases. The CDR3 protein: CASSSEDSTEAFF. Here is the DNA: TGCGCCAGCAGCTCCGAGGACAGCACTGAAGCTTTCTTT.